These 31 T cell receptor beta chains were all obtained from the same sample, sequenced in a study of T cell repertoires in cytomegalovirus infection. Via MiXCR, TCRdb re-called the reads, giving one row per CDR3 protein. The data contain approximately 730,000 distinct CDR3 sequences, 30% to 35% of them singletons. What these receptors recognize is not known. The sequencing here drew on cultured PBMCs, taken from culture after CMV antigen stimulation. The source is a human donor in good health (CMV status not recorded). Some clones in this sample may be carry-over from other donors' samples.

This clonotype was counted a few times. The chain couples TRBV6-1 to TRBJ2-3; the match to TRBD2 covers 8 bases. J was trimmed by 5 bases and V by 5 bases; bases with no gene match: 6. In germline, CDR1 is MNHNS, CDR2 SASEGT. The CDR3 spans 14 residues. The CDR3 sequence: CASSRSGGVDTQYF. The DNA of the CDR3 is TGTGCCAGCAGTCGTTCGGGGGGGGTAGATACGCAGTATTTT.

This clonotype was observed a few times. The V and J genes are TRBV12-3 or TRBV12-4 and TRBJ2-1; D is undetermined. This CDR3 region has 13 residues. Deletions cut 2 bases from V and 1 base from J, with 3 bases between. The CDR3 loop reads CASSLQSYNEQFF. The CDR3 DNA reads TGTGCCAGCAGTTTACAGTCCTACAATGAGCAGTTCTTC.

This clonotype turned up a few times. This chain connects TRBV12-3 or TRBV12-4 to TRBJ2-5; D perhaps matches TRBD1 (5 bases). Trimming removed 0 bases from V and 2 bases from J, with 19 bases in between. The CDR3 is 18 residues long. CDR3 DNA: TGTGCCAGCAGTTTAGCGCCGAACTTACAGGCACTTCAAGAGACCCAGTACTTC. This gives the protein CASSLAPNLQALQETQYF.

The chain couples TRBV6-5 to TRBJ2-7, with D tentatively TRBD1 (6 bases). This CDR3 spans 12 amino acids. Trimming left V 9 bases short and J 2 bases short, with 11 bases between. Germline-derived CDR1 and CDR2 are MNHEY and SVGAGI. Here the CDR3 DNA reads TGTGCCAGGTATCACAGGGCCTACGAGCAGTACTTC. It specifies CARYHRAYEQYF.

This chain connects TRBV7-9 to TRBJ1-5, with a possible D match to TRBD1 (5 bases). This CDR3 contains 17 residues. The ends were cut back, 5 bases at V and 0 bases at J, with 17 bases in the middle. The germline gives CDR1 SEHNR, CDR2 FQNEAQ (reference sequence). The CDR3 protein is CASSEIGVGNSNQPQHF. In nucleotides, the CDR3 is TGTGCCAGCAGCGAGATAGGGGTGGGGAATAGCAATCAGCCCCAGCATTTT.

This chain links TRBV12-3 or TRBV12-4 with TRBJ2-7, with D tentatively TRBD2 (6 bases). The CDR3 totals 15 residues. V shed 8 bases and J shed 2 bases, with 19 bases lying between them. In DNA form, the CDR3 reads TGTGCCAGCGGGATCGGGGGTGCCGTAACCTACGAGCAGTACTTC. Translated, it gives CASGIGGAVTYEQYF.

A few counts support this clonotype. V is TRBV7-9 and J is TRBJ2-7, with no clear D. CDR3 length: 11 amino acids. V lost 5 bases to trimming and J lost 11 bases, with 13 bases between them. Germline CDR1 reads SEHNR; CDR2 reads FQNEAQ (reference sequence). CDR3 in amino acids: CASSPLQFEYF. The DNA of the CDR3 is TGTGCCAGCAGCCCCCTCCAGTTTGAGTACTTC.

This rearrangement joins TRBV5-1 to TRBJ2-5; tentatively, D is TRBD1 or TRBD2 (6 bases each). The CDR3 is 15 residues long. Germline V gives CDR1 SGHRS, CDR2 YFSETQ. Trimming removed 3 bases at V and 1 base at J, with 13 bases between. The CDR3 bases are TGCGCCAGCAGCTCCCGTTGGGGGGCCCAAGAGACCCAGTACTTC. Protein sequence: CASSSRWGAQETQYF.

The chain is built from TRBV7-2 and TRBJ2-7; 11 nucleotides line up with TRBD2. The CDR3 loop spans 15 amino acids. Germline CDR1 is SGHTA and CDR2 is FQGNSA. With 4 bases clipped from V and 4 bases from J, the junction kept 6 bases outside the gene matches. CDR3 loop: CASSSIAGGRYEQYF. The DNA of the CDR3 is TGTGCCAGCAGCTCAATAGCGGGAGGGAGGTACGAGCAGTACTTC.

The CDR3 spells CASSGTIRSSYNEQFF. The DNA for the CDR3 is TGTGCCAGCAGCGGGACTATACGGAGCTCCTACAATGAGCAGTTCTTC. The chain couples TRBV7-4 to TRBJ2-1; 7 bases map to TRBD2. CDR3 size: 16 residues. From germline, CDR1 is SGHVT and CDR2 SQSDAQ. J was trimmed by 0 bases and V by 5 bases; bases with no gene match: 7.

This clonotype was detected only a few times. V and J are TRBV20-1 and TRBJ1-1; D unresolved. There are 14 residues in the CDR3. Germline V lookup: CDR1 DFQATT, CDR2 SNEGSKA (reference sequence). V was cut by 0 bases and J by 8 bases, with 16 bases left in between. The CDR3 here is CSARDEAAWAEAFF. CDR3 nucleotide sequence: TGCAGTGCTAGAGATGAGGCAGCGTGGGCAGAAGCTTTCTTT.

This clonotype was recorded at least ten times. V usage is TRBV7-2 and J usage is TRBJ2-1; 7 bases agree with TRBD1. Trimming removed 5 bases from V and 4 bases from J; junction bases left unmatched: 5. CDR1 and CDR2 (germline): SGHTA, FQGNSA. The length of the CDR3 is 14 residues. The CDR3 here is CASSPGGLYNEQFF. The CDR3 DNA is TGTGCCAGCAGCCCAGGGGGTCTTTACAATGAGCAGTTCTTC.

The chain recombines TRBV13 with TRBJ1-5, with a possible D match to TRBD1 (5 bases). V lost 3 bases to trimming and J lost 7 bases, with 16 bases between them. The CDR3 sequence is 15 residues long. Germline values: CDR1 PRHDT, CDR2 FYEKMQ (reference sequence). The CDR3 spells CASSFGVGPGQPQHF. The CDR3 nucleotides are TGTGCCAGCAGCTTCGGCGTAGGGCCAGGGCAGCCCCAGCATTTT.

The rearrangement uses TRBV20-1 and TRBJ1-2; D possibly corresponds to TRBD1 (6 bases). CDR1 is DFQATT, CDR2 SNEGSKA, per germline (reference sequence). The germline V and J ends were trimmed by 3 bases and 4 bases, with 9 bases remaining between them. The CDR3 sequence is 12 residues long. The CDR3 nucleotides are TGCAGTGCTAGCCGGGACATCTATGGCTACACCTTC. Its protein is CSASRDIYGYTF.

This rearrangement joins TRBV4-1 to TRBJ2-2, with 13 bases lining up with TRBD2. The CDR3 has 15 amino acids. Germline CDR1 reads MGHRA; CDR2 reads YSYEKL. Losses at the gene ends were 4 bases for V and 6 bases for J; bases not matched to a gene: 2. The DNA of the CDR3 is TGCGCCAGCAGCCGCGGACTAGCGGGGGCCGGGGAGCTGTTTTTT. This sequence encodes CASSRGLAGAGELFF.

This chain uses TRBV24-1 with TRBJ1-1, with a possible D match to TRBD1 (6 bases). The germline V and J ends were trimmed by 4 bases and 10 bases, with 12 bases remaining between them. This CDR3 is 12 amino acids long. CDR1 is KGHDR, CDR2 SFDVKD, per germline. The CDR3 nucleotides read TGTGCCACCAGTGACCCCAGGGGAACAGCTTTCTTT. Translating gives CATSDPRGTAFF.

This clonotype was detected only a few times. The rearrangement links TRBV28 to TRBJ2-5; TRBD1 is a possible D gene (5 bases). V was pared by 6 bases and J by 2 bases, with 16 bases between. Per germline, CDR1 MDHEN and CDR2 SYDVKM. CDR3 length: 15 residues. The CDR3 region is CASSSIRQLQETQYF. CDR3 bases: TGTGCCAGCAGCTCAATTAGACAGTTACAAGAGACCCAGTACTTC.

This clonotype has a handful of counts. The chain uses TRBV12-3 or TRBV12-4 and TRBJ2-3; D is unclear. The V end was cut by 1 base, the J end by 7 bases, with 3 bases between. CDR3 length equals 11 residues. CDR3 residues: CASSLGHTQYF. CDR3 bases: TGTGCCAGCAGTTTAGGGCATACGCAGTATTTT.

CDR3 DNA sequence: TGTGCCAGTAGTATCCGGACTAGCGGATATGCCAAAAACATTCAGTACTTC. Amino acid sequence: CASSIRTSGYAKNIQYF. The chain employs TRBV19 and TRBJ2-4; 10 bases map to TRBD2. Germline trimming cut 3 bases from V and 1 base from J; bases unmatched to any gene: 6. Germline lookup yields CDR1 LNHDA and CDR2 SQIVND (reference sequence). This CDR3 has 17 amino acids.

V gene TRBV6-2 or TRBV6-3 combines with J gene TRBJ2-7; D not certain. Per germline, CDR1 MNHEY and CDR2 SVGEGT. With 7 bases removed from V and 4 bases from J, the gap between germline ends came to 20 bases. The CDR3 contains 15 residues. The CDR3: CASTPNQDVDYEQYF. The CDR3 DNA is TGTGCCAGCACCCCTAACCAGGACGTGGATTACGAGCAGTACTTC.

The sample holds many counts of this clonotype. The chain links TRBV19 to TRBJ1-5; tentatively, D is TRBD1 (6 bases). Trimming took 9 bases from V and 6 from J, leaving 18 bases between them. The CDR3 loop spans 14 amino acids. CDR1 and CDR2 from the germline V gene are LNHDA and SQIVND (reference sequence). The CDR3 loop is CASHRVGGGQPQHF. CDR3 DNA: TGTGCCAGCCACAGGGTAGGTGGGGGTCAGCCCCAGCATTTT.

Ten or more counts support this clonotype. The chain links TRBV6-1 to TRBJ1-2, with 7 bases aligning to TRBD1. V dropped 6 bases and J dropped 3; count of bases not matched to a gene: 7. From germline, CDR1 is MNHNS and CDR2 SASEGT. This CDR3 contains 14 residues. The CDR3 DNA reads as TGTGCCAGCAGGACAGGGAGGGTTTACTATGGCTACACCTTC. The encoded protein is CASRTGRVYYGYTF.

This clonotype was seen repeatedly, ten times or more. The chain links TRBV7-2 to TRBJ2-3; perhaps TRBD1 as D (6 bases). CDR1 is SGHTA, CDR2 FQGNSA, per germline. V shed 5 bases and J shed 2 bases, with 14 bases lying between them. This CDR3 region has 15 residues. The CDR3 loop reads CASSARQAHTDTQYF. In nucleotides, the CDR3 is TGTGCCAGCAGCGCTCGACAGGCCCACACAGATACGCAGTATTTT.

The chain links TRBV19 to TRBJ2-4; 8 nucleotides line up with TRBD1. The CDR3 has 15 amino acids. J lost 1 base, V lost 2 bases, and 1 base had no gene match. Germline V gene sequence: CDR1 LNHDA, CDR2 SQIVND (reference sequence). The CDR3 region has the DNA TGTGCCAGTAGTATACGGGACAGGGCCAAAAACATTCAGTACTTC. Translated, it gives CASSIRDRAKNIQYF.

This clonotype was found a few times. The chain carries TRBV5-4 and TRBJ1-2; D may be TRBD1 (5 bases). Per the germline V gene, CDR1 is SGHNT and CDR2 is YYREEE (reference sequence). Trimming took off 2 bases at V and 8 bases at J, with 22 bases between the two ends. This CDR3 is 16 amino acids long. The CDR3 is CASSLPWGEGENGYTF. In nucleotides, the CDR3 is TGTGCCAGCAGCTTACCGTGGGGTGAAGGGGAAAACGGCTACACCTTC.

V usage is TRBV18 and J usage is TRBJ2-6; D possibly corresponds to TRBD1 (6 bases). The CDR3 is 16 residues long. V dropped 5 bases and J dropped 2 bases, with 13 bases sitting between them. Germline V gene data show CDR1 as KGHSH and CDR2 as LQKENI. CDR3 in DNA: TGTGCCAGCTCAAGGCAGGGGAAGGCTGGGGCCAACGTCCTGACTTTC. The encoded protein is CASSRQGKAGANVLTF.

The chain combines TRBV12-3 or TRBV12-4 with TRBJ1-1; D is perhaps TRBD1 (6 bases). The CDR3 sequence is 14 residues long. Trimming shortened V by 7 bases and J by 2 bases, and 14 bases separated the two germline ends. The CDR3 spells CASTPRTVNTEAFF. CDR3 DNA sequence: TGTGCCAGCACCCCCCGGACAGTAAACACTGAAGCTTTCTTT.

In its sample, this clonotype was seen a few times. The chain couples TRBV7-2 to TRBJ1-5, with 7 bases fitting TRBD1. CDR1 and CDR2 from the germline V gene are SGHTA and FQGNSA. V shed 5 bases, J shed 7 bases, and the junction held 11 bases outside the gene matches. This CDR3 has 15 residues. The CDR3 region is CASSQRTGEGQPQHF. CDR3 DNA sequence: TGTGCCAGCAGCCAAAGAACAGGGGAGGGACAGCCCCAGCATTTT.

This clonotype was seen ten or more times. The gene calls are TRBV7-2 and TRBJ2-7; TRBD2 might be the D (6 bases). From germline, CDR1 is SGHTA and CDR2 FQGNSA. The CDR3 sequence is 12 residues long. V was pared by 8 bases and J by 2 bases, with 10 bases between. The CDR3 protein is CASEEGPYEQYF. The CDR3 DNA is TGTGCCAGCGAGGAGGGACCCTACGAGCAGTACTTC.

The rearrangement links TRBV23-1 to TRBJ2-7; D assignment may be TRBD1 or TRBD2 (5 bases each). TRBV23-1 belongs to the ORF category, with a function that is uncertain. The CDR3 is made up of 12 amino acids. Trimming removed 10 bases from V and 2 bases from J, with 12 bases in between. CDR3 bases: TGCGCCACCCGGGGCACCACCTACGAGCAGTACTTC. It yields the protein CATRGTTYEQYF.

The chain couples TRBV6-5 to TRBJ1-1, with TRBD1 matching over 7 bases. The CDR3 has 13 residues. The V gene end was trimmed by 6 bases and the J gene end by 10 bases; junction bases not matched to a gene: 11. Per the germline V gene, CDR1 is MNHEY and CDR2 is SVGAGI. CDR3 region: CASSRTGRFAAFF. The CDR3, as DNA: TGTGCCAGCAGCCGGACAGGTCGTTTTGCAGCTTTCTTT.